The 28 T cell receptor beta chains listed next were all sequenced from one sample in a study of OX40 agonist ivuxolimab in advanced cancers. TCRdb's copy holds only in-frame clones and misses some; the assay was immunoSEQ multiplex PCR. This table has 100,000 or so clones, approximately 89% appearing once. Source: CD4+ or CD8+ T cells sorted from blood, taken in a trial of the OX40 agonist ivuxolimab. The receptors here all came from an adult with an advanced solid tumor such as melanoma, head and neck, liver or kidney cancer.

This clone was counted ten times or more. The CDR3 spells CASSMRLGTTEQYF. Here the CDR3 DNA reads TGTGCCAGCAGTATGAGACTAGGAACGACCGAGCAGTACTTC. This chain uses TRBV27 with TRBJ2-7, with D possibly TRBD2 on 6 matching bases. V was trimmed by 5 bases and J by 6 bases, leaving 17 bases between them. In germline, CDR1 is MNHEY, CDR2 SMNVEV (reference sequence). The length of the CDR3 is 14 residues.

The chain employs TRBV6-5 and TRBJ1-2, with D unclear. There are 12 residues in the CDR3. Germline CDR1 reads MNHEY; CDR2 reads SVGAGI. Trimming removed 7 bases at V and 8 bases at J, with 14 bases between. The CDR3 loop is CASTPSGRGYTF. The CDR3 DNA reads TGTGCCAGCACCCCGAGCGGTCGCGGCTACACCTTC.

The chain combines TRBV25-1 with TRBJ1-2; possible D gene TRBD1, 5 bases. Trimming stripped 2 bases from V and 7 bases from J, with 14 bases between. The germline V gene encodes CDR1 MGHDK and CDR2 SYGVNS. This CDR3 region has 14 residues. This chain's CDR3 is CASSEVGRAVGYTF. The CDR3 coding sequence is TGTGCCAGCAGTGAAGTAGGCAGGGCGGTTGGCTACACCTTC.

This clone was recorded only once. This chain uses TRBV30 with TRBJ2-1; D gene uncertain. The CDR3 totals 13 residues. Trimming stripped 8 bases from V and 6 bases from J, with 17 bases between. Germline V gene lookup returns CDR1 GTSNPN and CDR2 SVGIG (reference sequence). The CDR3 DNA sequence: TGTGCCACCACGGGCGCAGGCCCCAATGAGCAGTTCTTC. Protein: CATTGAGPNEQFF. Full variable domain (rest looked up from reference TRBV30 and TRBJ2-1): SQTIHQWPATLVQPVGSPLSLECTVEGTSNPNLYWYRQAAGRGLQLLFYSVGIGQISSEVPQNLSASRPQDRQFILSSKKLLLSDSGFYLCATTGAGPNEQFFGPGTRLTVL.

The chain employs TRBV9 and TRBJ2-3; weak D call: TRBD1 (6 bases). The CDR3 has 14 residues. V was cut by 2 bases and J by 3 bases, with 10 bases left in between. Germline CDR1 is SGDLS and CDR2 is YYNGEE. CDR3 loop: CASSVDRWTDTQYF. CDR3 coding DNA: TGTGCCAGCAGCGTCGACAGGTGGACAGATACGCAGTATTTT.

This sequence joins TRBV10-3 and TRBJ2-7; no definite D call. V was clipped by 3 bases and J by 0 bases, with 6 bases between them. CDR3 length: 13 residues. Germline V gene sequence: CDR1 ENHRY, CDR2 SYGVKD. The CDR3 region is CAISDFLSYEQYF. DNA of the CDR3: TGTGCCATCAGTGACTTCCTCTCCTACGAGCAGTACTTC.

This chain uses TRBV5-1 with TRBJ2-3; perhaps TRBD2 as D (7 bases). The CDR3 is 19 residues long. Germline V gives CDR1 SGHRS, CDR2 YFSETQ. V lost 3 bases and J 1 base, leaving 24 bases between the germline ends. Here the CDR3 reads CASSSGGLGAYPRTDTQYF. The CDR3 DNA is TGCGCCAGCAGCTCGGGGGGCCTGGGTGCCTACCCCCGCACAGATACGCAGTATTTT.

This rearrangement joins TRBV11-1 to TRBJ2-7; the D gene could be TRBD1 or TRBD2 (5 bases each). The germline V and J ends were trimmed by 4 bases and 3 bases, with 16 bases remaining between them. Germline V gene sequence: CDR1 SGHAT, CDR2 FQDESV (reference sequence). There are 15 residues in the CDR3. The DNA for the CDR3 is TGTGCCAGCAGCTACCGCCGGGACGGCCGCTACGAGCAGTACTTC. Translation: CASSYRRDGRYEQYF.

J is TRBJ1-2 and V is TRBV5-6; 12 bases map to TRBD1. The CDR3 has 14 residues. V shed 3 bases, J shed 8 bases, and the junction held 5 bases outside the gene matches. Germline V CDR1 and CDR2: SGHDT, YYEEEE. The CDR3 here is CASSWDRGLGGYTF. Here the CDR3 DNA reads TGTGCCAGCAGCTGGGACAGGGGGCTGGGGGGCTACACCTTC.

The rearrangement joins TRBV5-5 to TRBJ2-7, with 8 bases that match TRBD1. Germline loops: CDR1 SGHKS, CDR2 YYEKEE (reference sequence). This CDR3 region has 16 residues. The V segment lost 3 bases and the J segment 5 bases; nucleotides outside the gene matches: 13. Here the CDR3 reads CASSSPFRGRVNEQYF. The DNA of the CDR3 is TGTGCCAGCAGCTCTCCATTCAGGGGGCGCGTAAACGAGCAGTACTTC.

V and J are TRBV4-1 and TRBJ2-2; TRBD1 matches 8 bases. V trimming: 2 bases; J trimming: 9 bases; junction bases outside the gene matches: 14. Germline values: CDR1 MGHRA, CDR2 YSYEKL. This CDR3 has 17 residues. The CDR3, as DNA: TGCGCCAGCAGCCAACCCCCTCAGGGGGCCCAATTGCGGGAGCTGTTTTTT. This encodes CASSQPPQGAQLRELFF.

The chain links TRBV11-2 to TRBJ2-1; TRBD1 agrees at 8 bases. CDR3 length: 15 amino acids. Germline CDR1 is SGHAT and CDR2 is FQNNGV. V lost 5 bases to trimming and J lost 7 bases; unmatched junction nucleotides: 10. The CDR3 region is CASSISAGGANEQFF. The CDR3 nucleotides are TGTGCCAGCAGCATTTCGGCAGGGGGCGCGAATGAGCAGTTCTTC.

This clone was seen only a few times. The CDR3 DNA reads TGTGCCAGCAGCCAAGATGGTGCATTGGTTGGGACCCAGTACTTC. This encodes CASSQDGALVGTQYF. The chain uses TRBV4-2 and TRBJ2-5; D not certain. Germline V gives CDR1 LGHNA, CDR2 YNFKEQ. The CDR3 has 15 amino acids. V lost 0 bases to trimming and J lost 7 bases, with 15 bases between them.

This clone was counted between two and nine times. Lacking the conserved final phenylalanine or tryptophan, this CDR3 likely reflects a read error. Because the CDR3's place on the DNA is in doubt, the DNA is left out and the CDR3 is given as listed by TCRdb. The chain carries TRBV14 and TRBJ1-2. The CDR3 totals 13 residues, both ends included. Germline V CDR1 and CDR2: SGHDN, FVKESK. This CDR3 is CASSQVLGSMATV.

The V call is TRBV11-3, the J call TRBJ2-2; 9 bases align to TRBD1. V dropped 4 bases and J dropped 6; count of bases not matched to a gene: 15. The V gene's germline CDR1 is SGHNT and CDR2 YENEEA. The CDR3 consists of 18 residues. CDR3 in amino acids: CASSWDSLQGAKSGELFF. CDR3 DNA: TGTGCCAGCAGCTGGGACTCCCTACAGGGGGCGAAATCCGGGGAGCTGTTTTTT.

This sequence joins TRBV11-3 and TRBJ2-3, with 9 positions matching TRBD2. CDR3 size: 16 residues. Trimming removed 1 base from V and 6 bases from J; junction bases left unmatched: 8. CDR1 SGHNT and CDR2 YENEEA come from the germline V gene. CDR3 DNA: TGTGCCAGCAGCTTAGGAGACTTAGCGGGAGTGGATACGCAGTATTTT. It yields the protein CASSLGDLAGVDTQYF.

The gene calls are TRBV7-6 and TRBJ1-2; tentative D call: TRBD1 (5 bases). V was cut by 5 bases and J by 5 bases, with 12 bases left in between. Germline values: CDR1 SGHVS, CDR2 FNYEAQ. The CDR3 runs 13 residues. CDR3 DNA: TGTGCCAGCAGCCCCGTCGGGGGTTATGGCTACACCTTC. It codes for CASSPVGGYGYTF. Using reference TRBV7-6 and TRBJ1-2 for the parts outside the CDR3, the full variable domain is GAGVSQSPRYKVTKRGQDVALRCDPISGHVSLYWYRQALGQGPEFLTYFNYEAQQDKSGLPNDRFSAERPEGSISTLTIQRTEQRDSAMYRCASSPVGGYGYTFGSGTRLTVV.

This chain links TRBV18 with TRBJ2-5, with 7 bases that match TRBD2. The J call may be mistaken, given a closer DNA end match to TRBJ2-7. Germline lookup yields CDR1 KGHSH and CDR2 LQKENI. CDR3 size: 15 residues. CDR3 protein: CASSPRSGGGYEQYF. The CDR3 DNA follows: TGTGCCAGCTCACCACGGTCGGGAGGCGGATACGAGCAGTACTTC.

The chain carries TRBV11-3 and TRBJ1-6; 7 bases are shared with TRBD1. The CDR3 has 15 amino acids. The germline V gene encodes CDR1 SGHNT and CDR2 YENEEA. Trimming cost V 5 bases and J 1 base; bases outside gene matches: 2. The CDR3, as DNA: TGTGCCAGCAGCCACAGGGGATCCTATAATTCACCCCTCCACTTT. As protein: CASSHRGSYNSPLHF.

The chain uses TRBV7-2 and TRBJ2-1, with unresolved D. Germline CDR1 is SGHTA and CDR2 is FQGNSA. V was pared by 5 bases and J by 10 bases, with 24 bases between. The CDR3 contains 16 residues. The CDR3 here is CASSRVSASTFKEQFF. The DNA for the CDR3 is TGTGCCAGCAGCCGAGTCTCTGCCTCCACCTTCAAGGAGCAGTTCTTC.

The chain combines TRBV9 with TRBJ1-1; D is ambiguous. This CDR3 has 14 residues. The germline V gene has CDR1 SGDLS and CDR2 YYNGEE. Trimming removed 0 bases from V and 1 base from J, with 7 bases in between. This CDR3 reads CASSVDVSNTEAFF. The CDR3 nucleotides are TGTGCCAGCAGCGTAGACGTCTCGAACACTGAAGCTTTCTTT.

The rearrangement links TRBV7-9 to TRBJ2-1; D gene unclear. Trimming cost V 2 bases and J 6 bases, with 8 bases left between them. The CDR3 spans 13 residues. Germline-derived CDR1 and CDR2 are SEHNR and FQNEAQ (reference sequence). Written as DNA, the CDR3 is TGTGCCAGCAGCTTAACCCCGAGCAATGAGCAGTTCTTC. It yields the protein CASSLTPSNEQFF.

V usage is TRBV19 and J usage is TRBJ2-2; 8 positions agree with TRBD1. Germline assignment: CDR1 LNHDA and CDR2 SQIVND (reference sequence). V was clipped by 3 bases and J by 0 bases; unmatched bases: 3. This CDR3 region has 16 residues. CDR3 in amino acids: CASSIQGASNTGELFF. CDR3 nucleotide sequence: TGTGCCAGTAGTATTCAGGGGGCTTCGAACACCGGGGAGCTGTTTTTT.

The chain uses TRBV7-6 and TRBJ2-2; no clear D. V gave up 1 base and J gave up 6 bases, with 6 bases separating them. Looked up from germline, CDR1 is SGHVS and CDR2 is FNYEAQ. CDR3 size: 13 residues. CDR3 nucleotides: TGTGCCAGCAGCTTAGTCTGGTCCGGGGAGCTGTTTTTT. Translation gives CASSLVWSGELFF.

This chain links TRBV7-6 with TRBJ2-2; 9 bases are shared with TRBD2. Germline V CDR1 and CDR2: SGHVS, FNYEAQ. The CDR3 runs 20 residues. With 2 bases clipped from V and 0 bases from J, the junction kept 13 bases outside the gene matches. CDR3 DNA: TGTGCCAGCAGCTTACTCCTAGCGGGACGTCGTCCTGCGAACACCGGGGAGCTGTTTTTT. This gives the protein CASSLLLAGRRPANTGELFF.

The count of this clone is one. The CDR3 bases are TGCGCCAGCAGCTTGGCAGGGACCATAGATGAGCAGTTCTTC. Translated: CASSLAGTIDEQFF. J is TRBJ2-1 and V is TRBV5-1; either TRBD1 or TRBD2 may fit D (5 bases each). V was shortened by 0 bases and J by 8 bases, with 12 bases between the two germline ends. The CDR3 is 14 residues long. Per the germline V gene, CDR1 is SGHRS and CDR2 is YFSETQ.

The chain joins TRBV7-9 to TRBJ2-7; perhaps TRBD1 as D (6 bases). The germline V gene encodes CDR1 SEHNR and CDR2 FQNEAQ (reference sequence). V dropped 1 base and J dropped 5 bases, with 18 bases sitting between them. The CDR3 has 16 residues. The CDR3 region is CASSLVLGYRANEQYF. In DNA, the CDR3 is TGTGCCAGCAGCTTAGTCCTGGGGTACAGGGCCAACGAGCAGTACTTC.

The chain couples TRBV27 to TRBJ2-4; 9 bases match TRBD1. This CDR3 has 14 residues. With 5 bases clipped from V and 6 bases from J, the junction kept 5 bases outside the gene matches. The germline V gene has CDR1 MNHEY and CDR2 SMNVEV (reference sequence). CDR3 bases: TGTGCCAGCAGTCCCCGGGACAGGGTAAACATTCAGTACTTC. It specifies CASSPRDRVNIQYF.